The rows below give T cell receptor beta chains drawn from one sample of a study of blood T cell repertoires in COVID-19. Sequencing was performed with immunoSEQ multiplex PCR; in TCRdb, only in-frame clones are kept and a portion is missing. The table records about 390,000 clones, around nine tenths of them present only once. The sample comprised PBMCs or T cells enriched from blood (not recorded which). Source of these receptors: a woman between 45 and 65 years old who had recovered from COVID-19. Each CDR3 is given with its conserved first and last residue. D genes are given only for firm matches. Expanded clones get a size class; other rows say once, few or many, or leave the size out.

TRBV24-1,few,TRBD1,TRBJ1-2,CATSDLQNPWTGYGYTF,TGTGCCACCAGTGATTTGCAAAATCCGTGGACAGGCTATGGCTACACCTTC
TRBV5-1,once,-,TRBJ2-3,CASSLAGVSTDTQYF,TGCGCCAGCAGCTTGGCAGGGGTTAGCACAGATACGCAGTATTTT
TRBV18,-,-,TRBJ2-3,CASSPAGVSADTQYF,TGTGCCAGCTCACCAGCGGGTGTGAGCGCAGATACGCAGTATTTT
TRBV12-5,-,-,TRBJ1-1,CASGLFRDFTEAFF,TGTGCTAGTGGTTTGTTCCGGGATTTCACTGAAGCTTTCTTT
TRBV7-2,-,-,TRBJ2-3,CASSPGLITDTQYF,TGTGCCAGCAGCCCCGGACTGATCACAGATACGCAGTATTTT
TRBV7-2,once,TRBD1,TRBJ1-5,CASSLGQGARQPQHF,TGTGCCAGCAGCTTGGGACAGGGGGCCCGGCAGCCCCAGCATTTT
TRBV19,-,-,TRBJ2-1,CASSIGRVNEQFF,TGTGCCAGTAGTATTGGCAGGGTCAATGAGCAGTTCTTC
TRBV9,-,-,TRBJ2-1,CASSPAEGRFDEQFF,TGTGCCAGCAGCCCAGCCGAGGGTAGGTTCGATGAGCAGTTCTTC
TRBV5-1,few,-,TRBJ1-2,CASSFRDINYGYTF,TGCGCCAGCAGCTTCCGGGACATTAACTATGGCTACACCTTC
TRBV24-1,-,-,TRBJ1-1,CATSAQGGTEAFF,TGTGCCACCAGTGCGCAGGGTGGGACTGAAGCTTTCTTT
TRBV3-1/TRBV3-2,-,-,TRBJ1-1,CASSQWGDWAFF,TGTGCCAGCAGCCAATGGGGGGATTGGGCTTTCTTT
TRBV6-5,-,-,TRBJ1-2,CASSSLTVGGYTF,TGTGCCAGCAGTTCCTTGACAGTGGGTGGCTACACCTTC
TRBV5-1,-,-,TRBJ2-7,CASSREFYEQYF,TGCGCCAGCTCAAGAGAGTTCTACGAGCAGTACTTC
TRBV27,-,TRBD1,TRBJ1-1,CATKGQGNTEAFF,TGTGCCACCAAGGGACAGGGGAACACTGAAGCTTTCTTT
TRBV2,-,TRBD2,TRBJ2-1,CASTPAGSLYNEQFF,TGTGCCAGCACCCCAGCGGGGTCCCTCTACAATGAGCAGTTCTTC
TRBV13,few,-,TRBJ1-1,CASNKANAAEAFF,TGTGCCAGCAACAAGGCCAACGCGGCTGAAGCTTTCTTT
TRBV19,-,-,TRBJ2-5,CASSIVRGGGETQYF,TGTGCCAGTAGTATTGTCCGGGGAGGAGGTGAGACCCAGTACTTC
TRBV15,-,-,TRBJ1-6,CATSRDRWQGYSPLHF,TGTGCCACCAGCAGAGATAGGTGGCAGGGGTATTCACCCCTCCACTTT
TRBV28,-,TRBD2,TRBJ2-1,CASSSPGLAAYNEQFF,TGTGCCAGCAGTTCTCCGGGACTAGCGGCTTACAATGAGCAGTTCTTC
TRBV27,-,-,TRBJ1-2,CASSYSPTISGYTF,TGTGCCAGCAGTTACTCACCAACCATATCCGGCTACACCTTC
TRBV27,-,TRBD2,TRBJ2-7,CASSLLPSGGYSYEQYF,TGTGCCAGCAGTTTATTACCGAGCGGGGGTTACTCCTACGAGCAGTACTTC
TRBV7-3,few,-,TRBJ2-6,CASSPQIPGANVLTF,TGTGCCAGCAGCCCCCAGATACCTGGGGCCAACGTCCTGACTTTC